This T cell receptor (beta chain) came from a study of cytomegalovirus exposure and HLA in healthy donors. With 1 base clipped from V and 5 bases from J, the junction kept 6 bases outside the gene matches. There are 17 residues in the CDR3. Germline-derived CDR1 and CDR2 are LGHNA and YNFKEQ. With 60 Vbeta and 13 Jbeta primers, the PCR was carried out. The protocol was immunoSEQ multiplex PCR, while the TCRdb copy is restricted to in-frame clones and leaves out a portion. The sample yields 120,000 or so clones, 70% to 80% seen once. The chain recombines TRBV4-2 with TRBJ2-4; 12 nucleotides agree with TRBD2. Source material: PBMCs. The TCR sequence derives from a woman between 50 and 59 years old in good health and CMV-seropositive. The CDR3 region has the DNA TGTGCCAGCAGCCAAGGACTAGCGGGAGAGGCGGAAAACATTCAGTACTTC. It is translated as CASSQGLAGEAENIQYF.